This record covers a single T cell receptor beta chain. Other DNA sequences in the same sample also yield this CDR3. These data originate in a study of blood T cell repertoires in COVID-19. At the level of the study: T cells, B-cell-depleted T cells, or PBMCs provided the cDNA or gDNA that served as material.

Assay: immunoSEQ multiplex PCR; the TCRdb copy retains only in-frame clones and omits some. The sample has hundreds of thousands of clones, around nine tenths seen once. Residents of approximately 25 US areas, aged roughly 18 to 89 years, made up the participants. Cohorts were assigned according to the clinical history that participants reported. Among Cohort 3 donors, those recovered had two negative PCRs, clearance, or symptom resolution. Sequences were obtained from PBMCs or T cells enriched from blood (not recorded which). The TCR sequence derives from a woman aged 60-75 years who had recovered from COVID-19.

CDR3 sequence: CASSSSQGNTEAFF. Here the CDR3 DNA reads TGCGCCAGCAGCTCGTCACAGGGGAACACTGAAGCTTTCTTT. V gene TRBV5-1 combines with J gene TRBJ1-1, with TRBD1 as a possible D gene (6 bases). V lost 3 bases and J lost 1, with 10 bases in between. The CDR3 has 14 residues. CDR1 and CDR2 from the germline V gene are SGHRS and YFSETQ.